This T cell receptor beta chain is drawn from a study of blood T cell repertoires in COVID-19. Across the study: In each case, the material was cDNA or gDNA derived from T cells, B-cell-depleted T cells, or PBMCs.

TCRdb's copy holds only in-frame clones and misses some; the assay was immunoSEQ multiplex PCR. This sample has about 94,000 clones, with approximately 80% found just once. Trimming cost V 5 bases and J 4 bases, with 16 bases left between them. The CDR3 loop spans 15 amino acids. Germline values: CDR1 MNHEY, CDR2 SMNVEV (reference sequence). This clonotype was sampled from a human donor in a cohort sampled during active COVID-19. Sequencing was carried out using peripheral blood. This chain uses TRBV27 with TRBJ2-3, with D unclear. CDR3 coding DNA: TGTGCCAGCAGTGCATCACGGAGAGGTGCAGATACGCAGTATTTT. Translating gives CASSASRRGADTQYF.